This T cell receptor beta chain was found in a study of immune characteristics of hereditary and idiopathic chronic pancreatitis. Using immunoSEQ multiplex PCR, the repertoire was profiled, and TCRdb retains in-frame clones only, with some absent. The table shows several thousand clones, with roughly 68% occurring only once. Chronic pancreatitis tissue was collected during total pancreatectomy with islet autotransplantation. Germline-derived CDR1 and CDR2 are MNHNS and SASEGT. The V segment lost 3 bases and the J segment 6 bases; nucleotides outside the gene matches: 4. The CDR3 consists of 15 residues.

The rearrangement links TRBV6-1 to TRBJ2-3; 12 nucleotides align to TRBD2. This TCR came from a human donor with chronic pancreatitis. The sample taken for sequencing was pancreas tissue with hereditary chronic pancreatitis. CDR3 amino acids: CASSEKLAGGDTQYF. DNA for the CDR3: TGTGCCAGCAGTGAGAAACTAGCGGGGGGCGATACGCAGTATTTT.